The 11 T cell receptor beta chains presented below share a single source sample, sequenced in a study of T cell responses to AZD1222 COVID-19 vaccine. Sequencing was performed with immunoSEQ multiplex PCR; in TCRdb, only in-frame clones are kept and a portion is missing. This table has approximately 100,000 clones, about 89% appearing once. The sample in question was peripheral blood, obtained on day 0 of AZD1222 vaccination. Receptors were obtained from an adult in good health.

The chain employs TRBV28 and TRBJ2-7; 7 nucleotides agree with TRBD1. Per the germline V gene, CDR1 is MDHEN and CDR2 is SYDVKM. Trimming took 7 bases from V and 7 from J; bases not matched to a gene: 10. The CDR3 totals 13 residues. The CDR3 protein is CASTRTGTGEQYF. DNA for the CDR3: TGTGCCAGCACGCGGACAGGAACGGGAGAGCAGTACTTC.

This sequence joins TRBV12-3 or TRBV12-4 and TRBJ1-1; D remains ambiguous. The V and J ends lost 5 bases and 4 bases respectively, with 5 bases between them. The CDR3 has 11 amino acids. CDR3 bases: TGTGCCAGCAGTAGGGCCACTGAAGCTTTCTTT. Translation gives CASSRATEAFF.

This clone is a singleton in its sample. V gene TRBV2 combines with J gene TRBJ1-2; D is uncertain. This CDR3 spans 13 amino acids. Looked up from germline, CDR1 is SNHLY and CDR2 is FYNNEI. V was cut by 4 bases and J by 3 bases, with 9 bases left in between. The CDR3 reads CASSGARDYGYTF. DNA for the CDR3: TGTGCCAGCAGTGGAGCAAGGGACTATGGCTACACCTTC.

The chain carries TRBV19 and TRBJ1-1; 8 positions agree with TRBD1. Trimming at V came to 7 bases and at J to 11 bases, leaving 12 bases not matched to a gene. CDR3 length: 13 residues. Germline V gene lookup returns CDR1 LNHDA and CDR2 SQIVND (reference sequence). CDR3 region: CASTQGASGGAFF. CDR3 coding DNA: TGTGCCAGTACCCAGGGGGCCTCGGGGGGCGCTTTCTTT.

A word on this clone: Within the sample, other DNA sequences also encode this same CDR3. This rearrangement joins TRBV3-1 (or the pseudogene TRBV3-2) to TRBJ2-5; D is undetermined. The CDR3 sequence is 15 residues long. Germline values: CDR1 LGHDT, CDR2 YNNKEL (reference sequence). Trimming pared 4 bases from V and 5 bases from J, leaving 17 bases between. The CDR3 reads CASSRKTGLPETQYF. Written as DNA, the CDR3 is TGTGCCAGCAGCCGAAAAACCGGGCTGCCGGAGACCCAGTACTTC.

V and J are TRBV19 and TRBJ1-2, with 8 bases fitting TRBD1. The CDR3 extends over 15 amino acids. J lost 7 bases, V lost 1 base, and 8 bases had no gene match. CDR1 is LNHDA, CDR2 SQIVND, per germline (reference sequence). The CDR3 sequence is CASSIAGQGSGGYTF. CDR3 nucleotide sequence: TGTGCCAGTAGTATAGCCGGACAGGGCTCGGGTGGCTACACCTTC.

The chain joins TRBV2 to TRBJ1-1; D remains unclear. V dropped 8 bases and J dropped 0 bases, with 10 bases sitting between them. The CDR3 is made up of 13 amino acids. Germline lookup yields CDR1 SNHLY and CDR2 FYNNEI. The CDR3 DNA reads TGTGCCAGCCGGTTGCGCCTGAACACTGAAGCTTTCTTT. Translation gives CASRLRLNTEAFF.

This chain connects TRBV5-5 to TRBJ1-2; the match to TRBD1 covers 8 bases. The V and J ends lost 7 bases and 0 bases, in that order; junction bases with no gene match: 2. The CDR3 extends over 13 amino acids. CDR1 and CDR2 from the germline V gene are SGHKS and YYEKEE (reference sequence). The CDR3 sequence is CASEGQANYGYTF. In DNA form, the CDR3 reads TGTGCCAGCGAGGGACAGGCTAACTATGGCTACACCTTC.

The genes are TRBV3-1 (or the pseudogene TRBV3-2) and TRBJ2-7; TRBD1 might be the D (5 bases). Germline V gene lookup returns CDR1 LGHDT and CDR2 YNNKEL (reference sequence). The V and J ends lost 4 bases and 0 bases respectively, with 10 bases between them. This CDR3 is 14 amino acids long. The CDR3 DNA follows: TGTGCCAGCAGCCCGCTGACAGTCTCCTACGAGCAGTACTTC. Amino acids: CASSPLTVSYEQYF.

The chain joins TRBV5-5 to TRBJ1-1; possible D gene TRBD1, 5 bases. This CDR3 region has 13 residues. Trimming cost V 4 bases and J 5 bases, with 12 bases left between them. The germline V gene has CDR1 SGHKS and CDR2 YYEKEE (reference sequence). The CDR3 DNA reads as TGTGCCAGCAGCGACCTTCGGGGGACTGAAGCTTTCTTT. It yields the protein CASSDLRGTEAFF.

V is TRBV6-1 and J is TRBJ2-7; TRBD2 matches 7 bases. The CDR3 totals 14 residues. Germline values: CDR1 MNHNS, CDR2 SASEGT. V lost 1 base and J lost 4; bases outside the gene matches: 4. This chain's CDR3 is CASSEGISGYEQYF. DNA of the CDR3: TGTGCCAGCAGTGAAGGGATTAGCGGGTACGAGCAGTACTTC.